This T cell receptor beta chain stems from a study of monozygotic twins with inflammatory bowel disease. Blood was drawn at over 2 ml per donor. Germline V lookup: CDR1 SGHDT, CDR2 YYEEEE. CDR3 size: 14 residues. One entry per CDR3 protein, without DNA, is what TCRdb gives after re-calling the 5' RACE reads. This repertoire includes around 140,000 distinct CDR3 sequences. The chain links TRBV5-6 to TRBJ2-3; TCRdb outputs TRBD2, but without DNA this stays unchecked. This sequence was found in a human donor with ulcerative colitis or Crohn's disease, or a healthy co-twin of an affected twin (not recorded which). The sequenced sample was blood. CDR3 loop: CASSAGLVGDTQYF.